These T cell receptor beta chains were read from a single sample in a study of shared clonotypes between healthy human individuals. Clones were read by immunoSEQ multiplex PCR, and TCRdb kept only the in-frame ones, dropping some. Here the sample spans 980,000 or so clones, more than 75% being singletons. Source material: memory CD4+ T cells sorted from blood. The source of these receptors is a man aged 18 to 30 in good health. The CDR3 runs from the conserved cysteine through the conserved F or W. A D gene is named only where the DNA matches it firmly. Clone sizes are given selectively: once, few, many, or a class where the clone is expanded.

-	TRBV12-5	TRBJ2-3	-	CASGNTDTQYF	TGTGCTAGTGGCAACACAGATACGCAGTATTTT
-	TRBV2	TRBJ2-7	-	CASSESGALSYEQYF	TGTGCCAGCAGTGAATCAGGGGCCCTCTCCTACGAGCAGTACTTC
-	TRBV30	TRBJ2-1	TRBD2	CAWAGGPYNEQFF	TGTGCCTGGGCGGGAGGACCTTACAATGAGCAGTTCTTC
-	TRBV10-3	TRBJ1-1	-	CAISEGDFGTEAFF	TGTGCCATCAGCGAGGGCGACTTCGGCACTGAAGCTTTCTTT
-	TRBV2	TRBJ1-4	TRBD1	CASREDRGQEKLFF	TGTGCCAGCAGGGAGGACAGGGGCCAAGAAAAACTGTTTTTT
few	TRBV18	TRBJ2-1	-	CASSLERNEQFF	TGTGCCAGCTCACTAGAGAGGAATGAGCAGTTCTTC
-	TRBV29-1	TRBJ2-1	-	CSVEDGREQFF	TGCAGCGTTGAAGATGGGCGGGAGCAGTTCTTC
-	TRBV2	TRBJ2-3	-	CASGGGPQRNTDTQYF	TGTGCCAGCGGTGGGGGTCCCCAACGTAACACAGATACGCAGTATTTT
-	TRBV15	TRBJ1-3	-	CATSRDRSGNTIYF	TGTGCCACCAGCAGAGATCGATCGGGGAACACCATATATTTT
-	TRBV2	TRBJ2-6	TRBD1	CASSAGQGIMRANVLTF	TGTGCCAGCAGTGCAGGACAGGGAATCATGAGGGCCAACGTCCTGACTTTC
-	TRBV9	TRBJ1-6	TRBD1	CASRLTGEDSPLHF	TGTGCCAGCAGGCTGACAGGGGAGGATTCACCCCTCCACTTT
-	TRBV4-1	TRBJ2-7	TRBD2	CASSQEESWRGGYEQYF	TGCGCCAGCAGCCAAGAGGAGAGCTGGCGGGGGGGCTACGAGCAGTACTTC
-	TRBV7-2	TRBJ2-7	-	CASSLGWGSDEQYF	TGTGCCAGCAGCTTAGGCTGGGGCTCCGACGAGCAGTACTTC
-	TRBV5-6	TRBJ2-5	TRBD1	CASSSNNRGTQETQYF	TGTGCCAGCAGCTCAAATAACAGGGGGACTCAAGAGACCCAGTACTTC
-	TRBV5-1	TRBJ2-7	TRBD2	CASTLGGSYEQYF	TGCGCCAGCACCTTGGGGGGGTCCTACGAGCAGTACTTC
-	TRBV5-1	TRBJ2-3	TRBD2	CASSLETSGADTQYF	TGCGCCAGCAGCTTAGAAACTAGCGGGGCCGATACGCAGTATTTT
-	TRBV6-6	TRBJ2-7	-	CASSREWRYEQYF	TGTGCCAGCAGTAGGGAGTGGAGGTACGAGCAGTACTTC
-	TRBV30	TRBJ1-4	-	CAWSRAGFGEKLFF	TGTGCCTGGAGTAGGGCAGGGTTCGGTGAAAAACTGTTTTTT
once	TRBV27	TRBJ2-7	-	CASSKDPFSYEQYF	TGTGCCAGCAGTAAGGACCCCTTCTCCTACGAGCAGTACTTC
many	TRBV5-1	TRBJ2-7	-	CASSIDYEQYF	TGCGCCAGCAGCATTGACTACGAGCAGTACTTC
-	TRBV12-5	TRBJ2-7	-	CASGLWTASYEQYF	TGTGCTAGTGGTTTATGGACAGCCTCCTACGAGCAGTACTTC
-	TRBV4-3	TRBJ2-7	-	CASSHRAGPGYEQYF	TGCGCCAGCAGCCACCGAGCAGGCCCGGGGTACGAGCAGTACTTC
-	TRBV30	TRBJ1-3	-	CAWKAGSNTIYF	TGTGCCTGGAAAGCAGGGAGTAACACCATATATTTT
-	TRBV5-1	TRBJ2-7	TRBD2	CASSLKVAGGTYEQYF	TGCGCCAGCAGCTTGAAGGTAGCGGGAGGAACCTACGAGCAGTACTTC
-	TRBV5-1	TRBJ1-1	TRBD1	CASSFGQGSTEAFF	TGCGCCAGCAGCTTCGGACAGGGGAGCACTGAAGCTTTCTTT
-	TRBV14	TRBJ2-7	-	CASSQVFREQYF	TGTGCCAGCAGCCAAGTTTTTCGCGAGCAGTACTTC
-	TRBV6-1	TRBJ1-2	-	CASSDQGNGYTF	TGTGCCAGCAGTGATCAGGGAAATGGCTACACCTTC
-	TRBV27	TRBJ1-2	-	CASRATGAGYGYTF	TGTGCCAGCAGGGCCACCGGGGCGGGGTATGGCTACACCTTC
-	TRBV2	TRBJ2-5	TRBD1	CASMWGQGQETQYF	TGTGCCAGCATGTGGGGACAGGGGCAAGAGACCCAGTACTTC
-	TRBV18	TRBJ1-5	-	CASSPGHNQPQHF	TGTGCCAGCTCACCAGGGCACAATCAGCCCCAGCATTTT
-	TRBV4-1	TRBJ2-7	-	CASSQEVGEQYF	TGCGCCAGCAGCCAAGAGGTTGGCGAGCAGTACTTC
once	TRBV27	TRBJ2-2	TRBD2	CASSPRAGGGLGTGELFF	TGTGCCAGCAGCCCACGAGCCGGGGGGGGCCTAGGCACCGGGGAGCTGTTTTTT
-	TRBV11-3	TRBJ2-1	-	CASSLESVGYNEQFF	TGTGCCAGCAGCTTAGAATCGGTGGGCTACAATGAGCAGTTCTTC
few	TRBV6-6	TRBJ2-7	-	CASSYSGREQYF	TGTGCCAGCAGTTACTCGGGGAGGGAGCAGTACTTC
-	TRBV28	TRBJ1-4	TRBD1	CASSTTGTAGGGEKLFF	TGTGCCAGCAGTACAACCGGGACAGCGGGGGGAGGTGAAAAACTGTTTTTT
few	TRBV28	TRBJ1-2	TRBD1	CASIQGTAYGYTF	TGTGCCAGCATCCAAGGGACAGCTTATGGCTACACCTTC
-	TRBV10-1	TRBJ2-1	-	CASSETSDGASRQFF	TGCGCCAGCAGTGAGACGAGCGATGGGGCGTCGCGGCAGTTCTTC
-	TRBV14	TRBJ2-4	-	CASSQAGVAKNIQYF	TGTGCCAGCAGCCAAGCAGGGGTTGCCAAAAACATTCAGTACTTC
-	TRBV5-4	TRBJ2-5	-	CASSLGPGQETQYF	TGTGCCAGCAGCTTGGGGCCGGGACAAGAGACCCAGTACTTC
-	TRBV6-1	TRBJ2-2	TRBD1	CASLAQGILTGELFF	TGTGCCAGCCTAGCACAGGGGATCTTAACCGGGGAGCTGTTTTTT
-	TRBV9	TRBJ1-4	TRBD1	CASSPRQGFGEKLFF	TGTGCCAGCAGCCCGCGACAGGGGTTTGGAGAAAAACTGTTTTTT
-	TRBV5-1	TRBJ2-5	TRBD2	CASSSGRGRETQYF	TGCGCCAGCAGCTCCGGGAGGGGACGAGAGACCCAGTACTTC
-	TRBV27	TRBJ1-2	TRBD1	CASSATGGYGYTF	TGTGCCAGCAGTGCGACAGGGGGCTATGGCTACACCTTC
-	TRBV6-1	TRBJ1-5	-	CASRDSYSNQPQHF	TGTGCCAGCAGGGACAGTTATAGCAATCAGCCCCAGCATTTT
-	TRBV30	TRBJ2-3	-	CAWSVLGGRRTDTQYF	TGTGCCTGGAGTGTACTTGGGGGGAGACGCACAGATACGCAGTATTTT
-	TRBV6-6	TRBJ2-3	-	CASSPWTDTQYF	TGTGCCAGCAGTCCGTGGACCGATACGCAGTATTTT
-	TRBV27	TRBJ1-1	TRBD1	CASSLRGTGGFYTEAFF	TGTGCCAGCAGTTTACGGGGGACAGGGGGGTTTTACACTGAAGCTTTCTTT
-	TRBV11-2	TRBJ2-7	-	CASSLLRSPYEQYF	TGTGCCAGCAGCTTATTGCGGAGCCCCTACGAGCAGTACTTC
-	TRBV5-1	TRBJ1-6	TRBD1	CASSQSGTGNSPLHF	TGCGCCAGCAGCCAGTCCGGGACAGGGAATTCACCCCTCCACTTT
-	TRBV6-1	TRBJ2-3	TRBD2	CASRTSGSTDTQYF	TGTGCCAGCCGGACTAGCGGGAGCACAGATACGCAGTATTTT
-	TRBV5-1	TRBJ2-2	-	CASSLPLDTGELFF	TGCGCCAGCAGCTTGCCACTAGATACCGGGGAGCTGTTTTTT
-	TRBV6-1	TRBJ2-1	-	CASRGMSSYNEQFF	TGTGCCAGCAGGGGTATGAGCTCCTACAATGAGCAGTTCTTC
-	TRBV6-1	TRBJ2-7	TRBD1	CASRWGQGYEQYF	TGTGCCAGCAGGTGGGGACAGGGCTACGAGCAGTACTTC
-	TRBV6-1	TRBJ2-7	-	CASSEEGRVSREQYF	TGTGCCAGCAGTGAAGAGGGCCGCGTCTCCCGCGAGCAGTACTTC
-	TRBV5-4	TRBJ2-2	TRBD2	CASSRFGRANTGELFF	TGTGCCAGCAGCAGATTCGGGAGGGCCAACACCGGGGAGCTGTTTTTT
-	TRBV4-1	TRBJ2-7	-	CASSQGPGQVYEQYF	TGCGCCAGCAGCCAAGGACCGGGACAAGTTTACGAGCAGTACTTC
-	TRBV18	TRBJ1-1	-	CASSPMQNTEAFF	TGTGCCAGCTCACCGATGCAGAACACTGAAGCTTTCTTT
-	TRBV28	TRBJ1-1	TRBD1	CASSALQGGVGNTEAFF	TGTGCCAGCAGTGCCCTTCAGGGGGGCGTGGGGAACACTGAAGCTTTCTTT
-	TRBV5-6	TRBJ2-1	-	CASSLVIAPYNEQFF	TGTGCCAGCAGCTTGGTGATAGCCCCCTACAATGAGCAGTTCTTC
-	TRBV20-1	TRBJ1-2	-	CSARSPRGYTF	TGCAGTGCTAGATCTCCGCGTGGCTACACCTTC